This T cell receptor (beta chain) is from a study of T cells in Graves' hyperthyroidism and ophthalmopathy. Comment on this clonotype: Its antigen is currently unknown.

Points from the study as a whole: Also found in blood were most expanded thyroid clonotypes above 0.001.

Amplification yielded TCR beta CDR3 regions, with RNA transcripts as the source. Carried out on the TCR CDR3, a first-round RT-PCR used the HTBI primer set. A single record per CDR3 protein comes from TCRdb applying MiXCR to the multiplex PCR reads. This table has hundreds of thousands of distinct CDR3 sequences, roughly 20% appearing once. With duration under 3 months, ophthalmopathy was active: Clinical Activity Score at least 3, NOSPECS at least 4. Uncontrolled infection, other autoimmune disease, pregnancy or lactation excluded patients. The germline CDR1 and CDR2 sequences are SQVTM and ANQGSEA. V was pared by 3 bases and J by 7 bases, with 7 bases of the junction left unmatched. This CDR3 spans 13 amino acids.

Sequencing used blood. This rearrangement joins TRBV29-1 to TRBJ2-5, with TRBD1 matching over 8 bases. The receptor comes from a man aged 25-45 years with Graves' ophthalmopathy. CDR3 coding DNA: TGCAGCGTTGAGGGACAGGCTGCGCGGACCCAGTACTTC. This gives the protein CSVEGQAARTQYF.